This T cell receptor beta chain comes out of a study of T-cell memory formation after mild COVID-19. Study-wide background: Clusters were largely donor specific. Study outcomes and limitations: A second wave expanding day 15 to 37 was CD4+-biased; contracting clones were balanced.

A note on this clonotype: Its specificity is unknown.

Constant-segment primers and 5'RACE yielded cDNA libraries for TCR alpha and TCR beta, each carrying sample barcodes and UMIs. MiXCR was run by TCRdb on the 5' RACE reads, yielding one entry per CDR3 protein. The data contain about 470,000 distinct CDR3 sequences, roughly 20% of them singletons. The CDR3 consists of 12 residues. V shed 4 bases and J shed 2 bases, with 4 bases lying between them. Germline V lookup: CDR1 MGHDK, CDR2 SYGVNS. Material for sequencing was PBMCs or a T cell subset sorted from them (not recorded which). The receptor was isolated from an adult woman who had mild COVID-19 (a few samples of this study predate the infection). Cell type and time point are not known. The rearrangement links TRBV25-1 to TRBJ2-3; D is ambiguous. As DNA, the CDR3 is TGTGCCAGCAGTGTGATCACAGATACGCAGTATTTT. It specifies CASSVITDTQYF.